These T cell receptor beta chains were read from a single sample in a study of cytomegalovirus exposure and HLA in healthy donors. The assay was immunoSEQ multiplex PCR, and TCRdb's table has in-frame clones only and misses some. The sample includes tens of thousands of clones, around 70% of them seen just once. Sequenced sample: PBMCs. These receptors all stem from a man aged 50-59 years in good health and CMV-seronegative. Each CDR3 is given with its conserved first and last residue. Each record gives: CDR3 protein, CDR3 DNA, J gene, clone size, V gene, D gene. The D gene is left open where the match is weak. The size entry is marked missing in some rows and otherwise reads once, few, many or a size class.

CASSHVKVEGRRSNQPQHF,TGCGCCAGCAGTCACGTTAAGGTGGAGGGAAGAAGAAGCAATCAGCCCCAGCATTTT,TRBJ1-5,NA,TRBV23-1,NA
CASSLSVLQPYTDSNQPQHF,TGTGCCAGCAGTTTATCAGTCCTCCAGCCTTATACAGATAGCAATCAGCCCCAGCATTTT,TRBJ1-5,NA,TRBV28,NA
CASSQGLGRGSYEQYF,TGTGCCAGCAGCCAAGGCCTAGGCAGGGGCTCCTACGAGCAGTACTTC,TRBJ2-7,NA,TRBV4-2,NA
CATSNRRGRVRLNSPLHF,TGTGCCACCAGCAACCGTCGTGGCAGGGTACGTCTTAATTCACCCCTCCACTTT,TRBJ1-6,NA,TRBV15,NA
CASSPGTGGSPLHF,TGTGCCAGCAGCCCCGGGACAGGGGGTTCACCCCTCCACTTT,TRBJ1-6,NA,TRBV27,TRBD1
CSVAGGSSVSYEQYF,TGCAGCGTTGCAGGGGGAAGTAGTGTCTCCTACGAGCAGTACTTC,TRBJ2-7,NA,TRBV29-1,TRBD1
CASSEESRSREQFF,TGTGCCAGCAGTGAAGAGTCAAGATCCAGGGAGCAGTTCTTC,TRBJ2-1,NA,TRBV6-1,NA
CASSEEGSRGYTF,TGTGCCAGCAGTGAAGAAGGTTCCAGGGGCTACACCTTC,TRBJ1-2,NA,TRBV2,NA
CASSSRRSSDTQYF,TGTGCCAGCAGCTCCCGGCGGAGCTCAGATACGCAGTATTTT,TRBJ2-3,NA,TRBV7-9,NA
CASSMGIQGNYGYTF,TGTGCCAGTAGTATGGGAATACAGGGGAACTATGGCTACACCTTC,TRBJ1-2,NA,TRBV19,TRBD1
CAWMTSGADEQYF,TGTGCCTGGATGACTAGCGGGGCCGACGAGCAGTACTTC,TRBJ2-7,NA,TRBV30,TRBD2
CASSRPYGDEQFF,TGTGCCAGCAGTCGACCTTACGGGGATGAGCAGTTCTTC,TRBJ2-1,few,TRBV11-2,NA
CAISDLASGYNEQFF,TGTGCCATCAGTGACTTGGCTAGCGGATACAATGAGCAGTTCTTC,TRBJ2-1,NA,TRBV10-3,TRBD2
CASGLQGGTDTQYF,TGTGCTAGTGGTCTACAGGGAGGCACAGATACGCAGTATTTT,TRBJ2-3,once,TRBV12-5,NA
CASSQEMGQGKTNEKLFF,TGCGCCAGCAGCCAAGAGATGGGACAGGGGAAGACTAATGAAAAACTGTTTTTT,TRBJ1-4,NA,TRBV4-3,TRBD1
CASSYSGQGVGQPQHF,TGTGCCAGCAGTTACTCGGGACAGGGGGTGGGTCAGCCCCAGCATTTT,TRBJ1-5,NA,TRBV6-5,TRBD1
CASSSTVSNEKLFF,TGTGCCAGCAGCTCGACAGTCTCTAATGAAAAACTGTTTTTT,TRBJ1-4,NA,TRBV5-6,NA
CASSQPDRESPFKQYF,TGCGCCAGCAGCCAACCCGACAGGGAATCCCCTTTCAAGCAGTACTTC,TRBJ2-7,once,TRBV4-1,TRBD1
CASSPIGGKGMRKLFF,TGTGCCAGCAGCCCGATCGGGGGAAAGGGAATGAGGAAACTGTTTTTT,TRBJ1-4,NA,TRBV7-3,NA
CAISGDRSVQPQHF,TGTGCCATCAGTGGGGACAGGTCGGTGCAGCCCCAGCATTTT,TRBJ1-5,NA,TRBV10-3,TRBD1
CASRPGQGFTGELFF,TGCGCCAGCAGGCCGGGACAGGGTTTTACCGGGGAGCTGTTTTTT,TRBJ2-2,NA,TRBV5-1,TRBD1
CASSSFREAFF,TGTGCCAGCAGCTCCTTCAGGGAAGCTTTCTTT,TRBJ1-1,few,TRBV7-9,NA
CASRQPNTGELFF,TGTGCCAGCCGACAGCCGAACACCGGGGAGCTGTTTTTT,TRBJ2-2,few,TRBV7-6,NA
CASSLRGADTQYF,TGTGCCAGCAGCTTACGGGGGGCAGATACGCAGTATTTT,TRBJ2-3,NA,TRBV7-3,TRBD2
CASSEAEDRGLKLFF,TGTGCCAGCAGTGAAGCTGAGGACAGGGGTTTGAAACTGTTTTTT,TRBJ1-4,many,TRBV6-1,TRBD1
CAWTDLKEGIRGYGYTF,TGTGCCTGGACCGATCTCAAAGAGGGTATCAGAGGCTATGGCTACACCTTC,TRBJ1-2,NA,TRBV30,NA
CATKAGELFF,TGTGCCACGAAAGCTGGGGAGCTGTTTTTT,TRBJ2-2,NA,TRBV10-3,NA
CATSRVGNPLAGQPQHF,TGTGCCACCAGCAGAGTCGGAAACCCCCTAGCAGGACAGCCCCAGCATTTT,TRBJ1-5,NA,TRBV15,NA
CASSLDRVGGYTF,TGTGCCAGCAGCTTAGACAGGGTCGGTGGCTACACCTTC,TRBJ1-2,NA,TRBV7-2,NA